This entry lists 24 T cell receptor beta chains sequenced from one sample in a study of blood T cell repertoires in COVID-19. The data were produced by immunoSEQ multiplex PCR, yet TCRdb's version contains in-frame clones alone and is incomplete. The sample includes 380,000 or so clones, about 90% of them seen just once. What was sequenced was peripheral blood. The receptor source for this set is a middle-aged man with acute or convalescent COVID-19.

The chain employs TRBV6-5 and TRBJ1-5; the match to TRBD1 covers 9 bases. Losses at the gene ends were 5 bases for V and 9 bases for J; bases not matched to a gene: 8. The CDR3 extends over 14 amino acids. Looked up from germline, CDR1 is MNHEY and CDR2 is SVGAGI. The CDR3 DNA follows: TGTGCCAGCAGTCGGACAGGGGAATTAAGGCCCCAGCATTTT. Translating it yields CASSRTGELRPQHF.

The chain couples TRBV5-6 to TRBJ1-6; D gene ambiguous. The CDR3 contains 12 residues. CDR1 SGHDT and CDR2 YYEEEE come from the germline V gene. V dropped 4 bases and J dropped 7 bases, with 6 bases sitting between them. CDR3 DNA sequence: TGTGCCAGCAGCCTAATAAATTCACCCCTCCACTTT. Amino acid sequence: CASSLINSPLHF. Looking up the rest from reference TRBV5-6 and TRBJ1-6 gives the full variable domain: DAGVTQSPTHLIKTRGQQVTLRCSPKSGHDTVSWYQQALGQGPQFIFQYYEEEERQRGNFPDRFSGHQFPNYSSELNVNALLLGDSALYLCASSLINSPLHFGNGTRLTVT.

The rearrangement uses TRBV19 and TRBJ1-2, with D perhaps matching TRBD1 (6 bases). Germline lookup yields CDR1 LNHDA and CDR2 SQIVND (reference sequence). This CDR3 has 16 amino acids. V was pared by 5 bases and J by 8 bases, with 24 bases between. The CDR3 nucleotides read TGTGCCAGTAGTGTTCGGGACACCTCCCAGAGGAGGGGCTACACCTTC. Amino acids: CASSVRDTSQRRGYTF.

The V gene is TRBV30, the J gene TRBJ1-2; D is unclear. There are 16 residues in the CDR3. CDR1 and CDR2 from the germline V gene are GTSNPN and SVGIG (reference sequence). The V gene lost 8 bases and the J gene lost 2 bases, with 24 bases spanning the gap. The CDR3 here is CARSRDLIVSNYGYTF. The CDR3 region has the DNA TGTGCCCGAAGTCGAGATCTCATCGTCTCCAACTATGGCTACACCTTC.

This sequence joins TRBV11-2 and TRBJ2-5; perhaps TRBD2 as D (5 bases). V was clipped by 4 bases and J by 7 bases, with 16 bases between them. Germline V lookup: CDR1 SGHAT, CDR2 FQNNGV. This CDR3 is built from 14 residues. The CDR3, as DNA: TGTGCCAGCAGCTCTCACGAGGGATGGGGGACCCAGTACTTC. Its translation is CASSSHEGWGTQYF.

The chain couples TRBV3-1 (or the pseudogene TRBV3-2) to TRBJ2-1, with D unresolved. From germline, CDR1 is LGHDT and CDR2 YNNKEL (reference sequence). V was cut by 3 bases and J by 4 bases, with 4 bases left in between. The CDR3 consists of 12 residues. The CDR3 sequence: CASSHGYNEQFF. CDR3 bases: TGTGCCAGCAGCCACGGTTACAATGAGCAGTTCTTC.

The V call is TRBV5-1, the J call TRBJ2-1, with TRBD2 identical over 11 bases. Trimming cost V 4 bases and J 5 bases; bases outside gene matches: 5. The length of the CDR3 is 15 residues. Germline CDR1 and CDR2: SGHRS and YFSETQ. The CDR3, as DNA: TGCGCCAGCAGCCGTCTAGCGGGGGGTAACAATGAGCAGTTCTTC. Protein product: CASSRLAGGNNEQFF.

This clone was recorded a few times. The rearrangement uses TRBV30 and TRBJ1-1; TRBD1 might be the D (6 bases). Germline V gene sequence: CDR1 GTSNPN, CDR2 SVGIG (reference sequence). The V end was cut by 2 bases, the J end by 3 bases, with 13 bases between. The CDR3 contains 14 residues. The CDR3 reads CAWSTGIGDTEAFF. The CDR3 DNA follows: TGTGCCTGGAGTACAGGGATTGGGGACACTGAAGCTTTCTTT.

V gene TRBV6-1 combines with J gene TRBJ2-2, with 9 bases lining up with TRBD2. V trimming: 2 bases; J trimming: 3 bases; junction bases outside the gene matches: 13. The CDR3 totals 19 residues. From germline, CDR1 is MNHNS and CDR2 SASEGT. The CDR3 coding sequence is TGTGCCAGCAGTGAACCCGGCCCTAGCGGGATCGTCGACACCGGGGAGCTGTTTTTT. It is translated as CASSEPGPSGIVDTGELFF.

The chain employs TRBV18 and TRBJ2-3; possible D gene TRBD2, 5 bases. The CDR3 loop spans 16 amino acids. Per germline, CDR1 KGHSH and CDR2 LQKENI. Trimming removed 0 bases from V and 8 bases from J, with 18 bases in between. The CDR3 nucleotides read TGTGCCAGCTCACCACCGGTAAAACTAGTGGTGGCTACGCAGTATTTT. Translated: CASSPPVKLVVATQYF.

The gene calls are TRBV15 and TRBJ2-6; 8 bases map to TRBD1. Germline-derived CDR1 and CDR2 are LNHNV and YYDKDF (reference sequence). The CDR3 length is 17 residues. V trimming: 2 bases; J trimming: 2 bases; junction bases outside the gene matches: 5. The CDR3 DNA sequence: TGTGCCACCAGCAGAAACGGACAGGGAGCTGGGGCCAACGTCCTGACTTTC. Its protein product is CATSRNGQGAGANVLTF. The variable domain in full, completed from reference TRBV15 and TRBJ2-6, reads DAMVIQNPRYQVTQFGKPVTLSCSQTLNHNVMYWYQQKSSQAPKLLFHYYDKDFNNEADTPDNFQSRRPNTSFCFLDIRSPGLGDTAMYLCATSRNGQGAGANVLTFGAGSRLTVL.

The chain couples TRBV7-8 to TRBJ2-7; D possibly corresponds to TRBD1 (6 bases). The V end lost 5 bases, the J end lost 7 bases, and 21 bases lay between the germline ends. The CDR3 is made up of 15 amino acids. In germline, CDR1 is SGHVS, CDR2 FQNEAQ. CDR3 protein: CASSLNSRDISEQYF. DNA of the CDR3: TGTGCCAGCAGCCTCAACTCCCGGGACATAAGTGAGCAGTACTTC.

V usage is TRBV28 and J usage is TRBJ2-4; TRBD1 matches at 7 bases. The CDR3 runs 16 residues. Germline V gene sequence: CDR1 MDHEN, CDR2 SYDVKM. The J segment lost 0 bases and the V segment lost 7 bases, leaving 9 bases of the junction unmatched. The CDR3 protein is CASTPTGTLAKNIQYF. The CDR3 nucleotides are TGTGCCAGCACCCCGACAGGGACCCTAGCCAAAAACATTCAGTACTTC.

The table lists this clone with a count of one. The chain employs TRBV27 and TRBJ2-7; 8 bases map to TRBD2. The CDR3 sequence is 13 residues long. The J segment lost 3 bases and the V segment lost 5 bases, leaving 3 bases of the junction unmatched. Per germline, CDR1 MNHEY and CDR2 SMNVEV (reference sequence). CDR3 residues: CASSPGGGYEQYF. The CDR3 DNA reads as TGTGCCAGCAGTCCCGGGGGGGGCTACGAGCAGTACTTC.

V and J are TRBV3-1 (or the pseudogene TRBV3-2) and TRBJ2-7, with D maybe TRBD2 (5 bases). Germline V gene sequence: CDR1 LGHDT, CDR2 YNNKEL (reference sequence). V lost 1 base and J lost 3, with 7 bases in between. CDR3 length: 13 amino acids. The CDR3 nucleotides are TGTGCCAGCAGCCAAGGGGAGAACTACGAGCAGTACTTC. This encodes CASSQGENYEQYF.

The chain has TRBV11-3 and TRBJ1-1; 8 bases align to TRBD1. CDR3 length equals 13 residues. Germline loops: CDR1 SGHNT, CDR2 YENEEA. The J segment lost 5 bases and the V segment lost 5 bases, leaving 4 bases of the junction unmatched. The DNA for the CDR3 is TGTGCCAGCAGCCGCGACAGGGGAACTGAAGCTTTCTTT. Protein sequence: CASSRDRGTEAFF. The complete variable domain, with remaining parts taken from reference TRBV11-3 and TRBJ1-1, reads EAGVVQSPRYKIIEKKQPVAFWCNPISGHNTLYWYLQNLGQGPELLIRYENEEAVDDSQLPKDRFSAERLKGVDSTLKIQPAELGDSAVYLCASSRDRGTEAFFGQGTRLTVV.

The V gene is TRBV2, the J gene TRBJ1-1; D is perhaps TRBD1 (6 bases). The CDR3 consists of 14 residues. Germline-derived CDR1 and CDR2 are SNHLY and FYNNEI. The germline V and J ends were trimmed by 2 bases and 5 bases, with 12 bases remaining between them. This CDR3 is CASSELVRGTEAFF. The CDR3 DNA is TGTGCCAGCAGTGAATTAGTCAGGGGAACTGAAGCTTTCTTT.

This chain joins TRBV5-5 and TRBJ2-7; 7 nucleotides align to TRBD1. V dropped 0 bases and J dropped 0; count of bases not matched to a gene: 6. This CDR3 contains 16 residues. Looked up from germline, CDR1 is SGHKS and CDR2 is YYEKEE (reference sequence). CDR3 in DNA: TGTGCCAGCAGCTTGGCCGGACAGGTGAACTCCTACGAGCAGTACTTC. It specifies CASSLAGQVNSYEQYF.

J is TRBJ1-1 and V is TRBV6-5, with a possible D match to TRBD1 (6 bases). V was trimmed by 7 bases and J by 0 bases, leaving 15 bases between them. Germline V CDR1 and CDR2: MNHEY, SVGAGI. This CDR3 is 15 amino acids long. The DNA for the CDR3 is TGTGCCAGCACGCGGGGGCGGAGCTTGAACACTGAAGCTTTCTTT. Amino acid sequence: CASTRGRSLNTEAFF.

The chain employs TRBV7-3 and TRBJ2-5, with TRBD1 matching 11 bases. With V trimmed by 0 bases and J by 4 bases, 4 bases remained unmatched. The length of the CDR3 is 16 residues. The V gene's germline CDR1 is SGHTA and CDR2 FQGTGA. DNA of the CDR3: TGTGCCAGCAGCTTAACCAGGGACAGGGGGACAGAGACCCAGTACTTC. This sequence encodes CASSLTRDRGTETQYF.

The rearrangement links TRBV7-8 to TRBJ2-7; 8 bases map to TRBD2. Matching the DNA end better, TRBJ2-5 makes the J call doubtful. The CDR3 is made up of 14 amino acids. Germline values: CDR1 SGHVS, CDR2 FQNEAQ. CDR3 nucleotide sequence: TGTGCCAGCAGCTTAACTAGCGGCCAAGAGACCCAGTACTTC. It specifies CASSLTSGQETQYF.

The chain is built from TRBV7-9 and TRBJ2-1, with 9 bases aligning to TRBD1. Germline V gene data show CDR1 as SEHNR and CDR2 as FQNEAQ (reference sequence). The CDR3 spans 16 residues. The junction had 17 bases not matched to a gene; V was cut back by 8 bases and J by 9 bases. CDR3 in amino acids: CASGIWDREQRGEQFF. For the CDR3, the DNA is TGTGCCAGCGGAATTTGGGACAGGGAGCAACGAGGTGAGCAGTTCTTC.

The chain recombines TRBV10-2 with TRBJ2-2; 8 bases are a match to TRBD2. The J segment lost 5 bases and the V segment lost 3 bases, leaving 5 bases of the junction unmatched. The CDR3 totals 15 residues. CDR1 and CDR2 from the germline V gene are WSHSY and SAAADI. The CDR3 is CASSDSPSGTGELFF. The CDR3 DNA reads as TGCGCCAGCAGTGACTCGCCTAGCGGGACCGGGGAGCTGTTTTTT.

This CDR3 reads CASSLMTGGAYYGYTF. The CDR3 nucleotides are TGTGCCAGCAGCTTAATGACAGGGGGCGCCTACTATGGCTACACCTTC. This chain links TRBV7-9 with TRBJ1-2; 10 nucleotides match TRBD1. This CDR3 comprises 16 residues. Germline-derived CDR1 and CDR2 are SEHNR and FQNEAQ (reference sequence). V shed 2 bases, J shed 3 bases, and the junction held 6 bases outside the gene matches.